What follows describes a single T cell receptor beta chain. The sample originates from a study of blood T cell repertoires in COVID-19. Background on the study: Acute and convalescent COVID-19 specimens originated in the United States, Italy and Spain.

Produced via immunoSEQ multiplex PCR; TCRdb's table is partial and in-frame only. Found here are a few hundred thousand clones, roughly 84% of them singletons; the top ten hold over 1.2%. With 4 bases clipped from V and 2 bases from J, the junction kept 15 bases outside the gene matches. The CDR3 runs to 18 residues. The germline V gene encodes CDR1 SGDLS and CDR2 YYNGEE. This receptor was obtained from a woman aged 40 to 50 who had recovered from COVID-19. The chain recombines TRBV9 with TRBJ1-1, with TRBD1 matching 9 bases. Sequencing was performed on peripheral blood. Here the CDR3 DNA reads TGTGCCAGCAGCCCACACGGAGGGACAGGGATCAGCAACACTGAAGCTTTCTTT. Translated: CASSPHGGTGISNTEAFF.